The clone carrying this T cell receptor beta chain was picked up one time. Its antigen remains unidentified. These data are taken from a study of T cell responses to AZD1222 COVID-19 vaccine. Overall study findings and caveats: Compared with day 0, the breadth and depth of the Spike-specific TCR repertoire rose significantly after two doses of AZD1222. No repertoire was sampled before or during the peak T cell response, only after it. Nearly half of unique spike-specific TCRs reportedly avoided B.1.351 and B.1.1.7 mutated regions. CD4 TCRs covered the whole spike, strongest at regions 160-218 and 743-854.

This table comes from immunoSEQ multiplex PCR, and its TCRdb copy is limited to in-frame clones, with some not included. The table includes around 140,000 clones, around 90% detected once. CDR3 length: 14 amino acids. Looked up from germline, CDR1 is SGDLS and CDR2 is YYNGEE. V lost 0 bases, J lost 4 bases, and 10 bases lay in between. The chain joins TRBV9 to TRBJ1-2; D uncertain. The sequence came from an adult who received the AZD1222 COVID-19 vaccine. The sequencing used peripheral blood, collected 28 days after the second AZD1222 dose. The CDR3 nucleotides are TGTGCCAGCAGCGTAGGGTGGAACATCTATGGCTACACCTTC. This gives the protein CASSVGWNIYGYTF.